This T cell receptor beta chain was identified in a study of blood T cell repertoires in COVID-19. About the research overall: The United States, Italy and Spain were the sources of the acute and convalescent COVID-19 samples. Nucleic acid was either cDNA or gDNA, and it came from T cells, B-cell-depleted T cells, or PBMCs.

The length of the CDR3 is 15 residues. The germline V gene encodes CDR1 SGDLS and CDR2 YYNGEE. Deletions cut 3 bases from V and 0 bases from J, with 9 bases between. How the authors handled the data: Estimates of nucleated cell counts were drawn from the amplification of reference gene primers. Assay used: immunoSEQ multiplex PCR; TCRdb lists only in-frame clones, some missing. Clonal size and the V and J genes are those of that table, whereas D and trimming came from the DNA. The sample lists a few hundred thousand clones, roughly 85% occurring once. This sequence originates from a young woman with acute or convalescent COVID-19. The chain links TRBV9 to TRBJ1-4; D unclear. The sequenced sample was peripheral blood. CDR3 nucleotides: TGTGCCAGCAGCGGAGGGTGGGCAACTAATGAAAAACTGTTTTTT. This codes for CASSGGWATNEKLFF. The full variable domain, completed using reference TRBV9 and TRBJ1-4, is DSGVTQTPKHLITATGQRVTLRCSPRSGDLSVYWYQQSLDQGLQFLIQYYNGEERAKGNILERFSAQQFPDLHSELNLSSLELGDSALYFCASSGGWATNEKLFFGSGTQLSVL.